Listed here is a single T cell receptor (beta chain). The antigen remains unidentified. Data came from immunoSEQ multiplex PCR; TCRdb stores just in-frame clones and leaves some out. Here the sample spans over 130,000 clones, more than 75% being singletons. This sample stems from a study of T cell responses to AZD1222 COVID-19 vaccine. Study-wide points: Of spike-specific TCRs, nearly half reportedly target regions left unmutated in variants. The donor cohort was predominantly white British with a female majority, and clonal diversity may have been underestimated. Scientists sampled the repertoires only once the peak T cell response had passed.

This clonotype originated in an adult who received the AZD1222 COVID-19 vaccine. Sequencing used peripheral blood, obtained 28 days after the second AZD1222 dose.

CDR3 in DNA: TGTGCCAGCAGCCCAGCAGCTGGGAGTGGCTACACCTTC. This encodes CASSPAAGSGYTF. V usage is TRBV6-2 or TRBV6-3 and J usage is TRBJ1-2, with no clear D. The germline CDR1 and CDR2 sequences are MNHEY and SVGEGT. The CDR3 is 13 amino acids. The V end lost 6 bases, the J end lost 7 bases, and 15 bases lay between the germline ends.